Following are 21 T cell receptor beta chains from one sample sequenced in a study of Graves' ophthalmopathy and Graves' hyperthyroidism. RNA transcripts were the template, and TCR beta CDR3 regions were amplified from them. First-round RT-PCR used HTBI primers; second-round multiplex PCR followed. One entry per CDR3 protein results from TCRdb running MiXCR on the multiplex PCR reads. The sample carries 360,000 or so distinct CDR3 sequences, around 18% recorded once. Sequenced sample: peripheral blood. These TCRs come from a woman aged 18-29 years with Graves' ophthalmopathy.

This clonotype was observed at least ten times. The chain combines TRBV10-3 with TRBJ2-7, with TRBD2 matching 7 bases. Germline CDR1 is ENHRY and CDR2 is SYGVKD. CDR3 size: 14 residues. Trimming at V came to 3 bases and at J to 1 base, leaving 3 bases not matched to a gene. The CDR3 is CAISDLADSYEQYF. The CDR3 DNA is TGTGCCATCAGTGACCTAGCGGATTCCTACGAGCAGTACTTC.

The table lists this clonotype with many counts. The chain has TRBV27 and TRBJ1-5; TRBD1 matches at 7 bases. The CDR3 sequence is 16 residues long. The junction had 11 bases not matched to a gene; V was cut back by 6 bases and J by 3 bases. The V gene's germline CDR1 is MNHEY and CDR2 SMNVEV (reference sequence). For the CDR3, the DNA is TGTGCCAGCAGAAGCTTACGGGACAGCTACAATCAGCCCCAGCATTTT. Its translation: CASRSLRDSYNQPQHF.

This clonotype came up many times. DNA for the CDR3: TGTGCCAGCACCGACGGCCGTGGAGGGGACAAAAACATTCAGTACTTC. Amino acid sequence: CASTDGRGGDKNIQYF. The V and J genes are TRBV12-3 or TRBV12-4 and TRBJ2-4; D might be TRBD2 (6 bases). The V gene lost 7 bases and the J gene lost 3 bases, with 19 bases spanning the gap. CDR3 size: 16 residues.

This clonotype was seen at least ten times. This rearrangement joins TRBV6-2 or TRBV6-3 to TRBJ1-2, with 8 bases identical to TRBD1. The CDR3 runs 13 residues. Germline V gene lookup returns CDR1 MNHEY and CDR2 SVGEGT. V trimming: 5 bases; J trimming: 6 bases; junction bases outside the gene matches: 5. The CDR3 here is CASSRTGMDGYTF. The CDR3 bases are TGTGCCAGCAGTCGGACAGGGATGGATGGCTACACCTTC.

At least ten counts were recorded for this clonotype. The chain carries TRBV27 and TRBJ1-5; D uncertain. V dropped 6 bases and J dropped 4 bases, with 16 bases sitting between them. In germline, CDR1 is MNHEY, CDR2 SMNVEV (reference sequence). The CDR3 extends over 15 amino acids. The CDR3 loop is CASSSSRVSNQPQHF. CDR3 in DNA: TGTGCCAGCAGCTCTTCAAGGGTTAGTAATCAGCCCCAGCATTTT.

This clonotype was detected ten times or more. This CDR3 reads CASSFGQGADETQYF. CDR3 nucleotides: TGTGCCAGCAGCTTCGGACAGGGGGCAGATGAGACCCAGTACTTC. V gene TRBV7-8 combines with J gene TRBJ2-5; 11 nucleotides align to TRBD1. The germline CDR1 and CDR2 sequences are SGHVS and FQNEAQ. The CDR3 extends over 15 amino acids. Unmatched junction bases numbered 5, after V lost 3 bases and J lost 5 bases.

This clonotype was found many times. In nucleotides, the CDR3 is TGTGCCAGCAGTTTACACGTCCTCGGCACCGGGGAGCTGTTTTTT. Translation gives CASSLHVLGTGELFF. V usage is TRBV28 and J usage is TRBJ2-2; D is undetermined. Germline CDR1 and CDR2: MDHEN and SYDVKM. This CDR3 region has 15 residues. V lost 2 bases to trimming and J lost 4 bases, with 11 bases between them.

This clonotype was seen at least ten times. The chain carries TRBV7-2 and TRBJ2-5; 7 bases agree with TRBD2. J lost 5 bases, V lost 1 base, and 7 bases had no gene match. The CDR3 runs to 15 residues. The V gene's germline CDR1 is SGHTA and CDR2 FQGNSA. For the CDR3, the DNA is TGTGCCAGCAGCTTAGACCCGCGGGGGTGGGAGACCCAGTACTTC. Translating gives CASSLDPRGWETQYF.

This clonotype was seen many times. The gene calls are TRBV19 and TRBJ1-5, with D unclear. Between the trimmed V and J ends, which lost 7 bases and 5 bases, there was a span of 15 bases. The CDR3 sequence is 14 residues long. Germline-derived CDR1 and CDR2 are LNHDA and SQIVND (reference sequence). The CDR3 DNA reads TGTGCCAGTAAGTTGGGCACGGGTTATCAGCCCCAGCATTTT. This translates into CASKLGTGYQPQHF.

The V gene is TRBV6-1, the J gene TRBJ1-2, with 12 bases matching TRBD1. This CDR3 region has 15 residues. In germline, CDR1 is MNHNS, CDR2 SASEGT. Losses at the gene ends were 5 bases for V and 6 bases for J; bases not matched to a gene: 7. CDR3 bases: TGTGCCAGCAGTCCGGGACAGGGGGCATATAATGGCTACACCTTC. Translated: CASSPGQGAYNGYTF.

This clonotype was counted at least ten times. CDR3 protein: CAWRGRGGYQPQHF. The CDR3 nucleotides read TGTGCCTGGAGAGGAAGGGGGGGCTATCAGCCCCAGCATTTT. This chain connects TRBV30 to TRBJ1-5; D possibly corresponds to TRBD1 (6 bases). This CDR3 has 14 amino acids. V was trimmed by 3 bases and J by 5 bases, leaving 14 bases between them. Germline V gene lookup returns CDR1 GTSNPN and CDR2 SVGIG (reference sequence). Supplemented by reference TRBV30 and TRBJ1-5, the full variable domain reads SQTIHQWPATLVQPVGSPLSLECTVEGTSNPNLYWYRQAAGRGLQLLFYSVGIGQISSEVPQNLSASRPQDRQFILSSKKLLLSDSGFYLCAWRGRGGYQPQHFGDGTRLSIL.

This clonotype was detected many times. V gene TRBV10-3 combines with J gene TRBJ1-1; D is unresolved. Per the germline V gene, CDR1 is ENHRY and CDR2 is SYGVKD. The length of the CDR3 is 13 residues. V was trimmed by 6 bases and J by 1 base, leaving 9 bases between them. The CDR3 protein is CAISPGSNTEAFF. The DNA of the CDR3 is TGTGCCATCAGCCCCGGTTCGAACACTGAAGCTTTCTTT.

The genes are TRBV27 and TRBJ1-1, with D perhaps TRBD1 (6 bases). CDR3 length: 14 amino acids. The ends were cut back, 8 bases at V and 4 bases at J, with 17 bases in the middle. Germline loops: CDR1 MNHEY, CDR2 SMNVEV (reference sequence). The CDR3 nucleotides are TGTGCCAGCTGCCGCAGGGAGGACAGCACTGAAGCTTTCTTT. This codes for CASCRREDSTEAFF.

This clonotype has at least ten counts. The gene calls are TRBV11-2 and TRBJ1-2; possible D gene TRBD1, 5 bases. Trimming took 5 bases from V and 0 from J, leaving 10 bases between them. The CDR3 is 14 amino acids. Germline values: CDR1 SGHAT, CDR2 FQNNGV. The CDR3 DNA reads TGTGCCAGCAGCCGGACGACAGCTAACTATGGCTACACCTTC. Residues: CASSRTTANYGYTF.

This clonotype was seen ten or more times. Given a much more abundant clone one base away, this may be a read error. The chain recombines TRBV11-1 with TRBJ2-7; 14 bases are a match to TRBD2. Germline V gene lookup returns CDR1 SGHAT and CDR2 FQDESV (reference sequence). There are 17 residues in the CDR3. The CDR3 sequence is CASSSRTSGRFVHEQHF. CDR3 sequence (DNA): TGTGCCAGCAGCTCTAGGACTAGCGGGAGGTTCGTCCACGAGCAGCACTTC.

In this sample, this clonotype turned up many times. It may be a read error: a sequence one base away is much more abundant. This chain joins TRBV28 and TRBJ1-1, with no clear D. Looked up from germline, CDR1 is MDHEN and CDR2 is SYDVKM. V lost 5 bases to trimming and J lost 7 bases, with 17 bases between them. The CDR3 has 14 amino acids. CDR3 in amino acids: CASSMSVAWGEAFF. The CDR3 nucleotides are TGTGCCAGCAGTATGTCCGTGGCCTGGGGTGAAGCTTTCTTT.

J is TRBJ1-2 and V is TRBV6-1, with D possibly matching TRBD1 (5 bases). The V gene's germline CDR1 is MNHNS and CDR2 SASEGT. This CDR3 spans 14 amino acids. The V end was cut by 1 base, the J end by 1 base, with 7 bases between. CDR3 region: CASSEEGFNYGYTF. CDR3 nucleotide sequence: TGTGCCAGCAGTGAAGAGGGGTTTAACTATGGCTACACCTTC.

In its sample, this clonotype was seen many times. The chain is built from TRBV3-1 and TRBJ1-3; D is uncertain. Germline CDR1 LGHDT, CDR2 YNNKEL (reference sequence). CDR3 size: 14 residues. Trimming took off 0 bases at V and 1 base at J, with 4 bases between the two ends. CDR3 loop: CASSQEGSGNTIYF. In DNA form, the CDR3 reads TGTGCCAGCAGCCAAGAAGGATCTGGAAACACCATATATTTT.

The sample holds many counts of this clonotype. Here the CDR3 DNA reads TGTGCCAGCAGCTTAGTTCCCGGGACAGATTTCTACGAGCAGTACTTC. It codes for CASSLVPGTDFYEQYF. This chain connects TRBV11-2 to TRBJ2-7; 7 positions match TRBD1. The germline V gene has CDR1 SGHAT and CDR2 FQNNGV. This CDR3 contains 16 residues. The V gene end was trimmed by 1 base and the J gene end by 3 bases; junction bases not matched to a gene: 9.

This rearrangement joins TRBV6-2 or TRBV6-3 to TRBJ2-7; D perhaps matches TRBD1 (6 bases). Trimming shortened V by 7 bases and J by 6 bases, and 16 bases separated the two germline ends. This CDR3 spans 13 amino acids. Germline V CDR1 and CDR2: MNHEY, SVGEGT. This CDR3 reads CASMSSGGGEQYF. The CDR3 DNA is TGTGCCAGCATGAGTAGTGGGGGCGGCGAGCAGTACTTC.

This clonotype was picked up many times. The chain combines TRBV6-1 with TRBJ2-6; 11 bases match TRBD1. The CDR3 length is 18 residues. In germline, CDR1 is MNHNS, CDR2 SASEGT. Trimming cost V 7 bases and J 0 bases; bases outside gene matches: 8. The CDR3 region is CASNARTGGSSGANVLTF. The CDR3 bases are TGTGCCAGCAATGCGAGGACAGGGGGCAGCTCTGGGGCCAACGTCCTGACTTTC.